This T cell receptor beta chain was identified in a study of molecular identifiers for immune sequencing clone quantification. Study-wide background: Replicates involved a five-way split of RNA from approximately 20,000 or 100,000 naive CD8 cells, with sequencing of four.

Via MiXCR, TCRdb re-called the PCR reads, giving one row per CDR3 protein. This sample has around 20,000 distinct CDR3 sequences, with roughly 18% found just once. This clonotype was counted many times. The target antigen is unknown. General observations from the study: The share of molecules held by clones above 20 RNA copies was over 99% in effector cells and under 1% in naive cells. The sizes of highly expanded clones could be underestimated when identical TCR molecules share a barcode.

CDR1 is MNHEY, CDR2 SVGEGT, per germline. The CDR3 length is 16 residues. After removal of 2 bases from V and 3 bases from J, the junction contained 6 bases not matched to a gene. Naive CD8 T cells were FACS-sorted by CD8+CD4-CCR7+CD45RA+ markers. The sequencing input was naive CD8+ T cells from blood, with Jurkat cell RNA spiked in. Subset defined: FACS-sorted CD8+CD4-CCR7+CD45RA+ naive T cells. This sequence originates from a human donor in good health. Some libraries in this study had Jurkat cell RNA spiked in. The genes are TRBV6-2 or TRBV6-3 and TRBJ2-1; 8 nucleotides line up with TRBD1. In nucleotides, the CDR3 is TGTGCCAGCAGTTACCCGGGACAGGTACTCTACAATGAGCAGTTCTTC. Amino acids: CASSYPGQVLYNEQFF.